The next 17 T cell receptor beta chains were all read from a single sample in a study of tissue T cells after allogeneic stem cell transplantation. Here immunoSEQ multiplex PCR was the method, and the copy in TCRdb shows in-frame clones only, minus some. The table has about 6,800 clones, approximately 37% seen once. Noted time point: mouse harvest day 14 after allogeneic transplant. Each mouse received 10^7 T-cell-depleted marrow cells plus 10^6 splenic CD5+ T cells by tail vein. Sequencing used skin. The receptor set was obtained from a female BALB/c mouse given C57BL/6 T cells with graft-versus-host disease after an allogeneic hematopoietic cell transplant.

This clone is judged medium-sized (0.01 to 0.1%). Gene and germline names: mouse. The CDR3 end is not reached by the read, which stops 1 residue before it; the germline J gene fills it in. V is TRBV31 and J is TRBJ2-2; D may correspond to TRBD1 or TRBD2 (5 bases each). V was pared by 4 bases and J by 4 bases, with 7 bases between. Germline loops: CDR1 GKSSPN, CDR2 SITVG. This CDR3 is 12 amino acids long. The CDR3 spells CAWNGGTGQLYF. The sequenced CDR3 bases are TGTGCCTGGAACGGGGGCACCGGGCAGCTCTAC.

Notes on this clone: Genes and germline come from the mouse. The read gets to within 1 residue of the CDR3 end, and the germline J gene fills in the rest. The J gene is TRBJ2-3, the V gene TRBV23; TRBD1 is the table's D call and was not checked against the DNA. The V gene's germline CDR1 is KGHTA and CDR2 FQNQQP. CDR3 length: 14 residues. Here the CDR3 reads CFSQDTPSAETLYF. Partial CDR3 DNA: TGCTTCAGCCAGGACACACCTAGTGCAGAAACGCTGTAT.

Remarks on this clone: Gene and germline names: mouse. The CDR3 loop reads CASSQVSYEQYF. The CDR3 DNA, read in part, is TGTGCCAGCAGCCAAGTCAGCTATGAACAGTAC. The chain carries TRBV2 and TRBJ2-7; D call uncertain. The CDR3 is cut off 1 residue early in the read; its end comes from the germline J gene. The CDR3 is 12 amino acids. CDR1 is LGHNA, CDR2 YSYQKL, per germline. Trimming cost V 1 base and J 3 bases, with 4 bases left between them.

This clone was seen more than once but under ten times. The gene symbols are mouse symbols. The CDR3 DNA, read in part, is TGTGCCAGCAGTCTGGGGACAGGGTATGCAGAAACGCTGTAT. Protein product: CASSLGTGYAETLY. The full-length CDR3 reads as CASSLGTGYAETLYF. V is TRBV26 and J is TRBJ2-3; 9 nucleotides agree with TRBD1. The read ends 1 residue shy of where the CDR3 ends; the end is completed using the germline J gene. V was pared by 2 bases and J by 2 bases, with 2 bases of the junction left unmatched. Per germline, CDR1 KGHPV and CDR2 FQNQEV (reference sequence). CDR3 length equals 15 residues.

This clone was counted a single time. Gene names are the mouse ones. The read finishes 1 residue shy of the CDR3 end, and the germline J gene is used to complete it. The V call is TRBV5, the J call TRBJ1-4; 7 bases fit TRBD1. J gave up 3 bases and V 0 bases, and 1 base lay outside the gene matches. The CDR3 consists of 15 residues. Germline-derived CDR1 and CDR2 are LGHNA and YNLKQL (reference sequence). CDR3 DNA, as far as it was read: TGTGCCAGCAGCCAAGACAGGGGGACCAACGAAAGATTATTT. Its translation: CASSQDRGTNERLF. In full, the CDR3 is CASSQDRGTNERLFF.

This clone was recorded a few times. The gene symbols are mouse symbols. The same CDR3 arises from other DNA sequences in this sample as well. CDR3 loop: CASSLQGANTEVFF. The DNA read from the CDR3 is TGTGCCAGCAGTCTACAGGGGGCAAACACAGAAGTCTTC. This chain connects TRBV26 to TRBJ1-1; 8 nucleotides match TRBD1. The read terminates 1 residue ahead of where the CDR3 ends, so the germline J gene completes it. CDR1 and CDR2 from the germline V gene are KGHPV and FQNQEV (reference sequence). This CDR3 contains 14 residues. Unmatched junction bases numbered 0, after V lost 3 bases and J lost 0 bases.

In its sample, this clone was seen a few times. Genes and germline come from the mouse. The CDR3 is cut off 1 residue early in the read; its end comes from the germline J gene. V usage is TRBV3 and J usage is TRBJ2-1; 13 positions agree with TRBD2. Per germline, CDR1 SNHLY and CDR2 FYNGKV (reference sequence). This CDR3 has 16 amino acids. The V gene end was trimmed by 4 bases and the J gene end by 5 bases; junction bases not matched to a gene: 5. Partial CDR3 DNA: TGTGCCAGCAGCTCCGGACTGGGGGGGCGCGATGCTGAGCAGTTC. Its protein is CASSSGLGGRDAEQF. The CDR3, in full, reads CASSSGLGGRDAEQFF.

By its share, this clone is medium-sized. Gene names are the mouse ones. The covered CDR3 bases are TGTGCCAGCGGTGATCAAGAACAGTAC. Amino acids: CASGDQEQY. The CDR3 as a whole reads CASGDQEQYF. The chain recombines TRBV13-2 with TRBJ2-7; D gene unclear. The missing CDR3 end, 1 residue past where the read stops, is filled in from the germline J gene. Germline values: CDR1 NNHNN, CDR2 SYGAGS (reference sequence). V gave up 1 base and J gave up 7 bases, with 3 bases separating them. The CDR3 runs to 10 residues.

Concerning this clone: The genes and germline here are from mouse. The CDR3 extends 1 residue past the end of the read, so its final part is completed from the germline J gene. The genes are TRBV30 and TRBJ2-7; D is perhaps TRBD2 (6 bases). This CDR3 is 12 amino acids long. Germline-derived CDR1 and CDR2 are SQVVS and ANEGSEA. The ends were cut back, 3 bases at V and 3 bases at J, with 9 bases in the middle. Here the CDR3 reads CSSSGWGYEQYF. The covered CDR3 bases are TGTAGTTCTAGCGGCTGGGGCTATGAACAGTAC.

This clone has only a few counts. The listed genes are named as in mouse. With the read ending 1 residue before the CDR3 end, the germline J gene is used to fill in that end. Other DNA sequences of this sample code for an identical CDR3. The chain is built from TRBV2 and TRBJ2-5; 7 nucleotides align to TRBD1. The CDR3 extends over 15 amino acids. V was pared by 0 bases and J by 2 bases, with 2 bases of the junction left unmatched. Germline-derived CDR1 and CDR2 are LGHNA and YSYQKL. CDR3 DNA, as far as it was read: TGTGCCAGCAGCCAAGATCAGGGGGTCCAAGACACCCAGTAC. It yields the protein CASSQDQGVQDTQY. The complete CDR3 reads CASSQDQGVQDTQYF.

Points on this clone: Germline and genes here are mouse. The sequence runs out 1 residue before the end of the CDR3; the remainder is reconstructed from the germline J gene. The chain links TRBV1 to TRBJ1-5; D remains ambiguous. The CDR3 totals 13 residues. The V gene lost 3 bases and the J gene lost 1 base, with 4 bases spanning the gap. Germline V gene data show CDR1 as NSQYPW and CDR2 as LRSPGD (reference sequence). The CDR3 loop reads CTCSAQNNQAPLF. The DNA read from the CDR3 is TGCACCTGCAGTGCCCAAAACAACCAGGCTCCGCTT.

Only a few counts were recorded for this clone. Any gene name here is a mouse gene name. The read finishes 1 residue shy of the CDR3 end, and the germline J gene is used to complete it. The V gene is TRBV13-1, the J gene TRBJ2-7; 10 bases map to TRBD1. Germline V gene sequence: CDR1 NSHNY, CDR2 SYGAGN. J gave up 6 bases and V 5 bases, and 2 bases lay outside the gene matches. The CDR3 has 12 residues. The DNA read from the CDR3 is TGTGCCAGCAGCCGGGACAGGGGTGAACAGTAC. Protein: CASSRDRGEQY. The whole CDR3 region reads CASSRDRGEQYF.

On this clone: Gene and germline names: mouse. The read terminates 1 residue before the CDR3 end, so the remaining end is supplied by the germline J gene. The chain is built from TRBV19 and TRBJ2-1; the match to TRBD2 covers 7 bases. Germline loops: CDR1 FNHDT, CDR2 SITEND (reference sequence). The CDR3 sequence is 14 residues long. Losses at the gene ends were 5 bases for V and 5 bases for J; bases not matched to a gene: 7. CDR3 DNA (partial): TGTGCCAGCAGCCCCCCCTGGGGGAATGCTGAGCAGTTC. Amino acids: CASSPPWGNAEQF. The entire CDR3 protein reads CASSPPWGNAEQFF.

With regard to this clone: Here the gene names and germline are mouse. The read gets to within 1 residue of the CDR3 end, and the germline J gene fills in the rest. The chain has TRBV15 and TRBJ1-4; D not resolved. This CDR3 comprises 13 residues. V was shortened by 1 base and J by 5 bases, with 5 bases between the two germline ends. Germline CDR1 is SGHND and CDR2 is FRSKSL. The CDR3 loop is CASSLDRNERLFF. CDR3 DNA, as far as it was read: TGTGCCAGCAGTTTAGACAGAAACGAAAGATTATTT.

A note on this clone: Gene names refer to mouse genes. The CDR3 goes on 1 residue after the read ends, and that part is filled in from the germline J gene. This rearrangement joins TRBV20 to TRBJ1-4; D gene ambiguous. Germline V gene data show CDR1 as GFQATS and CDR2 as STVNSAI. V was shortened by 3 bases and J by 0 bases, with 11 bases between the two germline ends. The CDR3 has 15 amino acids. The CDR3 DNA, read in part, is TGTGGTGCTAGCATTTCCCATATTTCCAACGAAAGATTATTT. Translation gives CGASISHISNERLF. The CDR3 as a whole reads CGASISHISNERLFF.

This clone was seen a few times. Genes and germline come from the mouse. The sequence runs out 1 residue before the end of the CDR3; the remainder is reconstructed from the germline J gene. V and J are TRBV26 and TRBJ1-3, with D uncertain. The CDR3 is made up of 14 amino acids. Germline V gene sequence: CDR1 KGHPV, CDR2 FQNQEV (reference sequence). V dropped 4 bases and J dropped 0 bases, with 7 bases sitting between them. CDR3 loop: CASSPGISGNTLYF. The sequenced CDR3 bases are TGTGCCAGCAGTCCCGGGATTTCTGGAAATACGCTCTAT.

As for this clone: Gene and germline names: mouse. The sequenced fragment ends 1 residue before the CDR3 boundary, so the rest is inferred from the germline J gene. Other nucleotide sequences from this sample produce the same CDR3. This chain uses TRBV20 with TRBJ2-5; 8 bases line up with TRBD2. J lost 6 bases, V lost 0 bases, and 5 bases had no gene match. CDR1 and CDR2 (germline): GFQATS, STVNSAI. CDR3 length equals 14 residues. The CDR3 spells CGARDWGAGDTQYF. The DNA read from the CDR3 is TGTGGTGCTAGGGACTGGGGGGCGGGCGACACCCAGTAC.